This T cell receptor (beta chain) was obtained from a study of CD8 T cells in ankylosing spondylitis. The CDR3 loop spans 14 amino acids. Germline CDR1 LGHNA, CDR2 YSLEER. With 4 bases removed from V and 10 bases from J, the gap between germline ends came to 17 bases. Libraries of TCR beta came from quantitative 5'-RACE with molecular barcodes. TCRdb fed the 5' RACE reads into MiXCR, producing one record per CDR3 protein. The sample records about 240,000 distinct CDR3 sequences, over 7% being singletons. This clonotype was seen ten or more times. This chain joins TRBV4-3 and TRBJ2-1; a possible D gene is TRBD2 (5 bases). The sample was blood, either unsorted or a sorted T cell fraction (not recorded which). The source is a female donor with ankylosing spondylitis or in good health (not recorded which). The CDR3 region is CASSRTSGLAEQFF. In DNA, the CDR3 is TGCGCCAGCAGCCGCACGTCCGGGCTAGCCGAGCAGTTCTTC.